This T cell receptor (beta chain) was obtained from a study of cytomegalovirus exposure and HLA in healthy donors. Study details: In a later analysis, the 120 or so validation repertoires were reported to have used the same platform as the roughly 600 first-cohort repertoires. Study observations and caveats: Among TCR sequences, most were rare, though some public TCRs appeared in many donors. There were a few CMV-associated chains whose specificity for CMV antigens was confirmed in vitro.

Sequencing was performed with immunoSEQ multiplex PCR; in TCRdb, only in-frame clones are kept and a portion is missing. The sample lists about 160,000 clones, 70% to 90% occurring once. The junction had 10 bases not matched to a gene; V was cut back by 4 bases and J by 0 bases. CDR1 and CDR2 (germline): SGDLS, YYNGEE. The CDR3 consists of 19 residues. With regard to this clone: The target antigen is unknown.

The origin of this receptor is a man aged 18 to 35 in good health and CMV-seronegative. The sequencing sample was made of PBMCs. The gene calls are TRBV9 and TRBJ2-7, with TRBD2 matching 16 bases. The CDR3 DNA follows: TGTGCCAGCAGCCAAGCTCCGGGACTAGCGGGAGGGAGCTCCTACGAGCAGTACTTC. The encoded protein is CASSQAPGLAGGSSYEQYF. The variable domain in full, with the rest retrieved from reference TRBV9 and TRBJ2-7, is DSGVTQTPKHLITATGQRVTLRCSPRSGDLSVYWYQQSLDQGLQFLIQYYNGEERAKGNILERFSAQQFPDLHSELNLSSLELGDSALYFCASSQAPGLAGGSSYEQYFGPGTRLTVT.